This TCR beta chain is from a study of blood T cell repertoires in COVID-19. The wider study: The analysed material was cDNA or gDNA that came from T cells, B-cell-depleted T cells, or PBMCs.

CDR1 and CDR2 from the germline V gene are SGHKS and YYEKEE (reference sequence). The CDR3 loop spans 16 amino acids. V was shortened by 0 bases and J by 1 base, with 11 bases between the two germline ends. Repertoires were generated with immunoSEQ multiplex PCR, while TCRdb's copy carries only in-frame clones and drops some. Among a few hundred thousand clones listed, about nine tenths were seen once. Residents of about two dozen US areas, aged roughly 18 to 95 years, made up the participants. Each participant's cohort was designated according to participant-reported clinical history. This receptor was identified in a woman under 30 who had recovered from COVID-19. The chain uses TRBV5-5 and TRBJ1-5, with TRBD1 as a possible D gene (6 bases). Specimen: PBMCs or T cells enriched from blood (not recorded which). CDR3 region: CASSLGQGSSNQPQHF. CDR3 sequence (DNA): TGTGCCAGCAGCTTGGGGCAGGGGAGCAGCAATCAGCCCCAGCATTTT.